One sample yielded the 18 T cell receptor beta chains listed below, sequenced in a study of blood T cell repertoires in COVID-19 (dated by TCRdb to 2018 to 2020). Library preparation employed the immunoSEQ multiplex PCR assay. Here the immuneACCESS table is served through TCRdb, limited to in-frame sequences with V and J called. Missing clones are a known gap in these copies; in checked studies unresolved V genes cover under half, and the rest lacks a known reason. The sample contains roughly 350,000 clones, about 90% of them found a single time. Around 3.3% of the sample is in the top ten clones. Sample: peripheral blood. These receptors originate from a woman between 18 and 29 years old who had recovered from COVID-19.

CDR3 nucleotide sequence: TGTGCCAGCAGCCCTCCGGGACTAGCGTTTCAAGAGACCCAGTACTTC. This gives the protein CASSPPGLAFQETQYF. The chain has TRBV3-1 (or the pseudogene TRBV3-2) and TRBJ2-5, with TRBD2 matching 10 bases. Looked up from germline, CDR1 is LGHDT and CDR2 is YNNKEL (reference sequence). V lost 4 bases and J lost 2; bases outside the gene matches: 7. The CDR3 contains 16 residues.

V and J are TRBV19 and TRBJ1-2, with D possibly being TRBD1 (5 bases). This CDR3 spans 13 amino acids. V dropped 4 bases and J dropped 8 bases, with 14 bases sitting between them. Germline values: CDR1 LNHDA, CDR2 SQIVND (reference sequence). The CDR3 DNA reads TGTGCCAGTAGTAGTCTAGACAGTTTGGGCTACACCTTC. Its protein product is CASSSLDSLGYTF.

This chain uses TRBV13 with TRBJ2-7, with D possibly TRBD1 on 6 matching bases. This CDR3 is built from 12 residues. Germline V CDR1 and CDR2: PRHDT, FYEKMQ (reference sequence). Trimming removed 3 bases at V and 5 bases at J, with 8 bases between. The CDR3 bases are TGTGCCAGCAGCTTGCAGGGGCACGAGCAGTACGTC. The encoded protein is CASSLQGHEQYV.

The CDR3 nucleotides read TGTGCCTGGAGGTCAATCGACCGGGACTCCCTCTTATACAATGAGCAGTTCTTC. It encodes CAWRSIDRDSLLYNEQFF. The chain combines TRBV30 with TRBJ2-1; weak D call: TRBD2 (6 bases). Germline lookup yields CDR1 GTSNPN and CDR2 SVGIG (reference sequence). The V and J ends lost 3 bases and 4 bases respectively, with 25 bases between them. CDR3 length equals 18 residues.

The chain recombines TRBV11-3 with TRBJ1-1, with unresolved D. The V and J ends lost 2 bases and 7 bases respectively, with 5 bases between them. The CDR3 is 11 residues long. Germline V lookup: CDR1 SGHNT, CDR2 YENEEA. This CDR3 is CASSLFGEAFF. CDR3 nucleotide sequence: TGTGCCAGCAGCTTATTCGGTGAAGCTTTCTTT.

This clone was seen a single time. DNA of the CDR3: TGTGCCAGCAGCTTGGAGCTAGCGGGTAGCTCCTACAATGAGCAGTTCTTC. Protein: CASSLELAGSSYNEQFF. The chain couples TRBV5-4 to TRBJ2-1, with TRBD2 identical over 8 bases. The J segment lost 0 bases and the V segment lost 0 bases, leaving 5 bases of the junction unmatched. The CDR3 is made up of 17 amino acids. The germline V gene has CDR1 SGHNT and CDR2 YYREEE (reference sequence).

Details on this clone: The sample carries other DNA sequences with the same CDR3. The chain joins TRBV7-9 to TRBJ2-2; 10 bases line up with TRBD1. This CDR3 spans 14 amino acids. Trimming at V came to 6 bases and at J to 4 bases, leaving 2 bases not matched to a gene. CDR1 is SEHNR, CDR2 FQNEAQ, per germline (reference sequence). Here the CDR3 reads CASSRTGGTGELFF. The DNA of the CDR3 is TGTGCCAGCAGTCGGACAGGGGGCACCGGGGAGCTGTTTTTT. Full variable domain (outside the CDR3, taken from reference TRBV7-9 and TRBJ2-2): DTGVSQNPRHKITKRGQNVTFRCDPISEHNRLYWYRQTLGQGPEFLTYFQNEAQLEKSRLLSDRFSAERPKGSFSTLEIQRTEQGDSAMYLCASSRTGGTGELFFGEGSRLTVL.

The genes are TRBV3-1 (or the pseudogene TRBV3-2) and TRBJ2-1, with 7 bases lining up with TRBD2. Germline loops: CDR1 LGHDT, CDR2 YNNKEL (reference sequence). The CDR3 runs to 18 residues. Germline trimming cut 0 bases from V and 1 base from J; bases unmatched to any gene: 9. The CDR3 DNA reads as TGTGCCAGCAGCCAAGATCGGGGTCGACTAGCTTCCTACAATGAGCAGTTCTTC. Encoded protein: CASSQDRGRLASYNEQFF.

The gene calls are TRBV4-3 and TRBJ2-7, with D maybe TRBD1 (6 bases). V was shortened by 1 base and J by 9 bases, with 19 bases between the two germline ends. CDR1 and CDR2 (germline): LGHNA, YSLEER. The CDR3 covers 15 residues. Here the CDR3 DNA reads TGCGCCAGCAGCCAAGGGGGGCCAGATGATTCGGGGCAGTACGTC. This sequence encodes CASSQGGPDDSGQYV.

The CDR3 DNA sequence: TGTGCTAGTGGTTTGCCCCGGGGAGGGCTAGCGAATCGCTTCGCCTACAATGAGCAGTTCTTC. This gives the protein CASGLPRGGLANRFAYNEQFF. This rearrangement joins TRBV12-5 to TRBJ2-1; 7 positions agree with TRBD2. Germline CDR1 reads LGHNT; CDR2 reads FRNRAP. The trim removed 2 bases at V and 2 bases at J, leaving 21 bases unmatched. This CDR3 contains 21 residues. The entire variable domain, with the rest obtained from reference TRBV12-5 and TRBJ2-1, is as follows: DARVTQTPRHKVTEMGQEVTMRCQPILGHNTVFWYRQTMMQGLELLAYFRNRAPLDDSGMPKDRFSAEMPDATLATLKIQPSEPRDSAVYFCASGLPRGGLANRFAYNEQFFGPGTRLTVL.

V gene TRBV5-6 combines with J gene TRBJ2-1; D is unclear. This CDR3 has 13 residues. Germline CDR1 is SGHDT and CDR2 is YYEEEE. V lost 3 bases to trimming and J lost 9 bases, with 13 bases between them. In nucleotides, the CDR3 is TGTGCCAGCAGCTCCGGGTTTACTCCTGAGCAGTTCTTC. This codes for CASSSGFTPEQFF. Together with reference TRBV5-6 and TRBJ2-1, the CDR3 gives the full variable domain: DAGVTQSPTHLIKTRGQQVTLRCSPKSGHDTVSWYQQALGQGPQFIFQYYEEEERQRGNFPDRFSGHQFPNYSSELNVNALLLGDSALYLCASSSGFTPEQFFGPGTRLTVL.

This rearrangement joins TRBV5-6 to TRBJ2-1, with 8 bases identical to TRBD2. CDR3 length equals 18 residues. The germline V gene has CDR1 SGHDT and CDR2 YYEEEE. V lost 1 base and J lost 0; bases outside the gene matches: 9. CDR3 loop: CASSLRLWSGSSYNEQFF. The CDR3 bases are TGTGCCAGCAGCTTGAGGCTATGGAGCGGGAGCTCCTACAATGAGCAGTTCTTC. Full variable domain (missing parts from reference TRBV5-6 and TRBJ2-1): DAGVTQSPTHLIKTRGQQVTLRCSPKSGHDTVSWYQQALGQGPQFIFQYYEEEERQRGNFPDRFSGHQFPNYSSELNVNALLLGDSALYLCASSLRLWSGSSYNEQFFGPGTRLTVL.

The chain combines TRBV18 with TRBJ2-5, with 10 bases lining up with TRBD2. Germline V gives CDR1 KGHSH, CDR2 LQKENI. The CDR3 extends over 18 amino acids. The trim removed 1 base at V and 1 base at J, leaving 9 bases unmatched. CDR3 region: CASSPRSGRASLQETQYF. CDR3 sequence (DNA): TGTGCCAGCTCACCACGAAGCGGGAGGGCCTCCCTCCAAGAGACCCAGTACTTC.

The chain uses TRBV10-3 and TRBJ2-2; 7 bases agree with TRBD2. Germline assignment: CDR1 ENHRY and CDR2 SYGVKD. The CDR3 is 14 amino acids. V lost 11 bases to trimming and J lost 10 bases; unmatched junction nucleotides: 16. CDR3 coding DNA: TGTGCCTTATCCGGGACTACCCGCCCGGAGGAGCTGTTTTTT. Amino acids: CALSGTTRPEELFF.

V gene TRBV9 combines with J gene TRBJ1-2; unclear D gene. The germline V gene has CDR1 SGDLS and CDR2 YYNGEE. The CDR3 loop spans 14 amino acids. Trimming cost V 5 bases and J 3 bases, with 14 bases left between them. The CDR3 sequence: CASSSSVVHYGYTF. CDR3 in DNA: TGTGCCAGCAGTAGTAGTGTAGTTCACTATGGCTACACCTTC.

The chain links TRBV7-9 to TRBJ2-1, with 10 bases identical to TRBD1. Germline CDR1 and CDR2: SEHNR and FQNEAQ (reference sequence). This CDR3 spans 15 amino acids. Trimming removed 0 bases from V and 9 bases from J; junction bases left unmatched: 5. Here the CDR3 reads CASSLAGTGVTEQFF. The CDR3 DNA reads TGTGCCAGCAGCTTAGCGGGGACAGGGGTTACTGAGCAGTTCTTC.

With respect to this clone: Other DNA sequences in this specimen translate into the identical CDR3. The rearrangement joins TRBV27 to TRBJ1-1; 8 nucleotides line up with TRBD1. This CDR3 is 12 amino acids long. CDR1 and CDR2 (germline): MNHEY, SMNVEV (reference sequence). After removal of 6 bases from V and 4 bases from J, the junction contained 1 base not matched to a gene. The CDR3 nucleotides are TGTGCCAGCAGAACAGGGGGCACTGAAGCTTTCTTT. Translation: CASRTGGTEAFF.

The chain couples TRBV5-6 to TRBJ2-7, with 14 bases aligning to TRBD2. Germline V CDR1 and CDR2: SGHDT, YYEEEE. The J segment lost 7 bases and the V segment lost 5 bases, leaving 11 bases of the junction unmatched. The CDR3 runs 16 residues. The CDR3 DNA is TGTGCCAGCAGATCCAGACTAGCGGGAGGGCTTCTGGAGCAGTACGTC. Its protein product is CASRSRLAGGLLEQYV.